The 21 T cell receptor beta chains below come from one sample, sequenced in a study of cytomegalovirus exposure and HLA in healthy donors. 60 Vbeta and 13 Jbeta primers were used in PCR. Here immunoSEQ multiplex PCR was the method, and the copy in TCRdb shows in-frame clones only, minus some. Here the sample spans 300,000 or so clones, roughly four fifths being singletons. The sample taken for sequencing was PBMCs. The source is a woman aged 40-49 years in good health and CMV-seropositive.

The chain uses TRBV7-9 and TRBJ1-1; 9 bases match TRBD1. CDR3 length: 14 amino acids. The junction had 2 bases not matched to a gene; V was cut back by 5 bases and J by 1 base. The germline V gene has CDR1 SEHNR and CDR2 FQNEAQ (reference sequence). CDR3 nucleotide sequence: TGTGCCAGCAGCGGGGGACAGGGGAACACTGAAGCTTTCTTT. It codes for CASSGGQGNTEAFF.

The chain is built from TRBV2 and TRBJ1-1; unclear D gene. The CDR3 length is 12 residues. The germline gives CDR1 SNHLY, CDR2 FYNNEI. Trimming took off 8 bases at V and 5 bases at J, with 12 bases between the two ends. CDR3 protein: CASLLGPTEAFF. CDR3 nucleotide sequence: TGTGCCAGCTTGCTGGGCCCTACTGAAGCTTTCTTT.

This chain links TRBV21-1 with TRBJ1-4; TRBD1 was called by the table and not checked on the DNA. TRBV21-1 is a pseudogene locus. CDR3 length equals 15 residues. The CDR3 coding sequence is TGTGCCAGCAGCAAAGTGAAACAGAGTAATGAAAAACTGTTTTTT. This translates into CASSKVKQSNEKLFF.

The J gene is TRBJ2-1, the V gene TRBV29-1; 9 bases match TRBD2. In germline, CDR1 is SQVTM, CDR2 ANQGSEA. This CDR3 region has 16 residues. With V trimmed by 2 bases and J by 5 bases, 10 bases remained unmatched. CDR3 in DNA: TGCAGCGTTGAACGGTTCTCTAGCGGGGTCAACAATGAGCAGTTCTTC. Amino acids: CSVERFSSGVNNEQFF.

V usage is TRBV6-5 and J usage is TRBJ2-7, with D uncertain. The CDR3 is made up of 14 amino acids. V was shortened by 7 bases and J by 2 bases, with 15 bases between the two germline ends. CDR1 and CDR2 (germline): MNHEY, SVGAGI. In nucleotides, the CDR3 is TGTGCCAGCACAGATCCAACTACCCCCTACGAGCAGTACTTC. This gives the protein CASTDPTTPYEQYF.

This chain links TRBV28 with TRBJ2-1; 10 bases match TRBD2. Trimming took 1 base from V and 6 from J; bases not matched to a gene: 3. The CDR3 has 15 amino acids. CDR1 and CDR2 (germline): MDHEN, SYDVKM. As DNA, the CDR3 is TGTGCCAGCAGTTTATCTAGCGGGAGAGCCAATGAGCAGTTCTTC. Residues: CASSLSSGRANEQFF.

The chain uses TRBV27 and TRBJ1-5, with D maybe TRBD1 (6 bases). The CDR3 spans 15 residues. Germline values: CDR1 MNHEY, CDR2 SMNVEV (reference sequence). Between the trimmed V and J ends, which lost 6 bases and 9 bases, there was a span of 21 bases. The CDR3 nucleotides read TGTGCCAGCAGCGCATTTTCGGACAGCGGCGGGCCCCAGCATTTT. Its protein is CASSAFSDSGGPQHF.

Turning to this clone: The junction does not match germline at one end; this may be a read error. This sample also contains other DNA sequences that code for the same CDR3. The rearrangement joins TRBV10-3 to TRBJ1-1; unclear D gene. Germline CDR1 and CDR2: ENHRY and SYGVKD. The CDR3 consists of 15 residues. The CDR3 loop is CAISGSGLKNTEAFF. As DNA, the CDR3 is TGTGCCATCAGTGGTAGTGGACTCAAGAACACTGAAGCTTTTTTT.

The CDR3: CASSTGTRTNGELFF. CDR3 nucleotides: TGTGCCAGTAGTACCGGGACTAGGACGAACGGGGAGCTGTTTTTT. V is TRBV19 and J is TRBJ2-2; 8 bases align to TRBD2. The germline CDR1 and CDR2 sequences are LNHDA and SQIVND (reference sequence). Losses at the gene ends were 4 bases for V and 7 bases for J; bases not matched to a gene: 8. The CDR3 length is 15 residues.

V and J are TRBV4-2 and TRBJ2-5, with TRBD2 matching 7 bases. V lost 0 bases, J lost 7 bases, and 11 bases stayed unmatched. The CDR3 extends over 16 amino acids. Germline V gene sequence: CDR1 LGHNA, CDR2 YNFKEQ. The CDR3 loop reads CASSQDLTGGRGTQYF. DNA for the CDR3: TGTGCCAGCAGCCAAGATTTGACGGGAGGCCGAGGGACCCAGTACTTC.

V is TRBV6-5 and J is TRBJ2-1, with a tentative D call TRBD2 (6 bases). The germline gives CDR1 MNHEY, CDR2 SVGAGI. The V end lost 2 bases, the J end lost 4 bases, and 12 bases lay between the germline ends. CDR3 length equals 15 residues. CDR3 protein: CASSYGGDGYNEQFF. The CDR3 nucleotides read TGTGCCAGCAGTTACGGCGGGGACGGGTACAATGAGCAGTTCTTC.

This chain joins TRBV25-1 and TRBJ1-6; D not certain. From germline, CDR1 is MGHDK and CDR2 SYGVNS. The CDR3 loop spans 14 amino acids. The ends were cut back, 3 bases at V and 5 bases at J, with 8 bases in the middle. CDR3 coding DNA: TGTGCCAGCAGTGAGGACGGGAATAATTCACCCCTCCACTTT. It encodes CASSEDGNNSPLHF.

The rearrangement uses TRBV14 and TRBJ2-3; tentative D call: TRBD2 (6 bases). V lost 0 bases and J lost 0, with 10 bases in between. The CDR3 consists of 16 residues. Germline CDR1 and CDR2: SGHDN and FVKESK. The CDR3 DNA reads TGTGCCAGCAGCCAAGACACGGGAGTTAGCACAGATACGCAGTATTTT. This encodes CASSQDTGVSTDTQYF.

The rearrangement uses TRBV7-9 and TRBJ2-7, with D perhaps TRBD1 (6 bases). The V end was cut by 11 bases, the J end by 5 bases, with 16 bases between. CDR1 and CDR2 from the germline V gene are SEHNR and FQNEAQ (reference sequence). There are 12 residues in the CDR3. The CDR3 loop is CAASGRGNEQYF. CDR3 in DNA: TGTGCCGCCTCTGGCAGGGGAAACGAGCAGTACTTC.

The chain carries TRBV4-2 and TRBJ2-7; TRBD2 agrees at 8 bases. CDR1 is LGHNA and CDR2 is YNFKEQ in the germline V gene. V lost 2 bases to trimming and J lost 0 bases; unmatched junction nucleotides: 9. CDR3 size: 17 residues. CDR3 in amino acids: CASSQPRGAGASYEQYF. The CDR3 coding sequence is TGTGCCAGCAGCCAACCGAGGGGAGCGGGGGCCTCCTACGAGCAGTACTTC.

The V call is TRBV6-1, the J call TRBJ2-1; TRBD1 aligns across 11 bases. The germline CDR1 and CDR2 sequences are MNHNS and SASEGT. The CDR3 has 15 residues. V gave up 7 bases and J gave up 7 bases; unmatched junction bases: 9. The CDR3 sequence is CASTTGQGGRNEQFF. CDR3 in DNA: TGTGCCAGCACAACGGGACAGGGGGGTAGAAATGAGCAGTTCTTC.

The chain couples TRBV13 to TRBJ2-1; 10 bases align to TRBD2. V lost 0 bases and J lost 4; bases outside the gene matches: 3. This CDR3 has 16 amino acids. Germline CDR1 PRHDT, CDR2 FYEKMQ (reference sequence). The CDR3 loop reads CASSLGSGREYNEQFF. DNA for the CDR3: TGTGCCAGCAGCTTAGGCAGCGGGAGGGAGTACAATGAGCAGTTCTTC.

This clone was counted a few times. The CDR3, as DNA: TGTGCCAGCAGCAAGACTAGCGGGTCATTCATTTACAATGAGCAGTTCTTC. Its protein product is CASSKTSGSFIYNEQFF. The genes are TRBV7-9 and TRBJ2-1, with 10 bases identical to TRBD2. CDR1 is SEHNR and CDR2 is FQNEAQ in the germline V gene (reference sequence). The CDR3 is made up of 17 amino acids. Trimming took 5 bases from V and 4 from J; bases not matched to a gene: 11.

This clone was seen more than once but under ten times. V usage is TRBV4-2 and J usage is TRBJ1-2; possibly TRBD1 for D (6 bases). Germline V CDR1 and CDR2: LGHNA, YNFKEQ. The CDR3 runs 19 residues. Trimming took off 1 base at V and 2 bases at J, with 23 bases between the two ends. CDR3 nucleotide sequence: TGTGCCAGCAGCCAAGTCGCTATCCGGTTGCAGGGGCTCAACTATGGCTACACCTTC. Its translation: CASSQVAIRLQGLNYGYTF.

The genes are TRBV28 and TRBJ1-1; D gene uncertain. The CDR3 has 14 residues. The germline CDR1 and CDR2 sequences are MDHEN and SYDVKM. V was cut by 1 base and J by 1 base, with 7 bases left in between. The CDR3 region has the DNA TGTGCCAGCAGTTTATTGTACAAGAACACTGAAGCTTTCTTT. Translating it yields CASSLLYKNTEAFF.

The chain carries TRBV11-2 and TRBJ1-1; TRBD1 matches at 8 bases. There are 13 residues in the CDR3. Unmatched junction bases numbered 6, after V lost 5 bases and J lost 7 bases. The germline V gene encodes CDR1 SGHAT and CDR2 FQNNGV. DNA for the CDR3: TGTGCCAGCAGCACCCGACAGGGGATTGAAGCTTTCTTT. Residues: CASSTRQGIEAFF.